A single sample is the source of the 19 T cell receptor beta chains below, sequenced in a study of T-cell memory formation after mild COVID-19. TCRdb recomputed calls from the 5' RACE reads with MiXCR, one row per CDR3 protein. The sample lists some 600,000 distinct CDR3 sequences, approximately 15% occurring once. The material sequenced was PBMCs or a T cell subset sorted from them (not recorded which). These receptors all come from an adult woman who had mild COVID-19 (a few samples of this study predate the infection). Cell type and time point are not known.

This clonotype came up a few times. The rearrangement uses TRBV20-1 and TRBJ2-1, with D possibly being TRBD2 (6 bases). Germline values: CDR1 DFQATT, CDR2 SNEGSKA (reference sequence). This CDR3 region has 13 residues. V shed 6 bases and J shed 8 bases, with 17 bases lying between them. CDR3 DNA: TGCAGTGCACGTTCCGGGAGCCTCGATGAGCAGTTCTTC. Its translation is CSARSGSLDEQFF.

The rearrangement joins TRBV7-8 to TRBJ1-1, with D possibly matching TRBD1 (5 bases). The ends were cut back, 8 bases at V and 3 bases at J, with 13 bases in the middle. Germline V gene lookup returns CDR1 SGHVS and CDR2 FQNEAQ. The CDR3 totals 13 residues. The CDR3 sequence: CASGIGGDTEAFF. For the CDR3, the DNA is TGTGCCAGCGGTATCGGGGGGGACACTGAAGCTTTCTTT.

This clonotype was observed a handful of times. The genes are TRBV11-2 and TRBJ2-2; no clear D. The CDR3 totals 15 residues. Germline loops: CDR1 SGHAT, CDR2 FQNNGV. The ends were cut back, 5 bases at V and 4 bases at J, with 14 bases in the middle. This CDR3 reads CASSETPFATGELFF. The CDR3 DNA sequence: TGTGCCAGCAGCGAAACCCCATTCGCCACCGGGGAGCTGTTTTTT.

This clonotype was observed a handful of times. The chain links TRBV24-1 to TRBJ2-2; D remains unclear. Germline V gives CDR1 KGHDR, CDR2 SFDVKD. Trimming left V 5 bases short and J 7 bases short, with 7 bases between. The length of the CDR3 is 12 residues. This CDR3 is CATSGSGGELFF. In DNA, the CDR3 is TGTGCCACCAGTGGTTCAGGCGGGGAGCTGTTTTTT.

J is TRBJ1-1 and V is TRBV18; the D is unclear. V was pared by 3 bases and J by 0 bases, with 11 bases between. Germline V lookup: CDR1 KGHSH, CDR2 LQKENI. CDR3 length equals 15 residues. CDR3 region: CASSPRGAMNTEAFF. CDR3 nucleotides: TGTGCCAGCTCACCCAGAGGAGCCATGAACACTGAAGCTTTCTTT.

The table lists this clonotype with a few counts. V is TRBV6-2 or TRBV6-3 and J is TRBJ2-7, with D perhaps being TRBD1 or TRBD2 (5 bases each). The CDR3 runs to 13 residues. V was trimmed by 11 bases and J by 1 base, leaving 15 bases between them. In germline, CDR1 is MNHEY, CDR2 SVGEGT. CDR3 region: CAVTGTVSYEQYF. Written as DNA, the CDR3 is TGTGCCGTCACCGGGACGGTGTCCTACGAGCAGTACTTC.

V usage is TRBV5-1 and J usage is TRBJ2-7, with 10 nucleotides matching TRBD1. This CDR3 has 15 residues. With 1 base clipped from V and 3 bases from J, the junction kept 4 bases outside the gene matches. Germline CDR1 reads SGHRS; CDR2 reads YFSETQ. This CDR3 is CASSLRDRGFYEQYF. CDR3 DNA: TGCGCCAGCAGCTTGAGGGACAGGGGATTCTACGAGCAGTACTTC.

This sequence joins TRBV7-2 and TRBJ2-4; D is unclear. This CDR3 contains 14 residues. The germline CDR1 and CDR2 sequences are SGHTA and FQGNSA. The V end lost 3 bases, the J end lost 8 bases, and 14 bases lay between the germline ends. CDR3 protein: CASSFTRVDDIQYF. As DNA, the CDR3 is TGTGCCAGCAGCTTTACGAGAGTGGATGACATTCAGTACTTC.

This clonotype was counted between two and nine times. The chain employs TRBV7-6 and TRBJ2-3; 8 nucleotides line up with TRBD2. Losses at the gene ends were 1 base for V and 1 base for J; bases not matched to a gene: 10. This CDR3 region has 18 residues. Germline V gene lookup returns CDR1 SGHVS and CDR2 FNYEAQ. The CDR3 loop is CASSLEVGLAGGTDTQYF. The CDR3 DNA reads as TGTGCCAGCAGCTTAGAGGTGGGCCTAGCGGGCGGCACAGATACGCAGTATTTT.

The rearrangement uses TRBV19 and TRBJ1-3, with a weak D call TRBD1 (6 bases). V lost 6 bases, J lost 8 bases, and 14 bases lay in between. This CDR3 is built from 13 residues. CDR1 is LNHDA and CDR2 is SQIVND in the germline V gene (reference sequence). In nucleotides, the CDR3 is TGTGCCAGTAGCTGGGACACCGGATACACCATATATTTT. The encoded protein is CASSWDTGYTIYF.

This chain joins TRBV7-2 and TRBJ2-7; D possibly corresponds to TRBD2 (5 bases). Looked up from germline, CDR1 is SGHTA and CDR2 is FQGNSA. The CDR3 has 15 residues. V lost 2 bases, J lost 3 bases, and 14 bases lay in between. The CDR3 here is CASSLKASPNYEQYF. As DNA, the CDR3 is TGTGCCAGCAGCTTAAAGGCTAGCCCCAACTACGAGCAGTACTTC.

This sequence joins TRBV5-1 and TRBJ2-1; TRBD2 aligns across 8 bases. The junction had 6 bases not matched to a gene; V was cut back by 1 base and J by 6 bases. CDR1 SGHRS and CDR2 YFSETQ come from the germline V gene. This CDR3 contains 15 residues. Here the CDR3 DNA reads TGCGCCAGCAGCTTGATCGGGGGGGTACTCAATGAGCAGTTCTTC. Amino acids: CASSLIGGVLNEQFF.

In DNA form, the CDR3 reads TGTGCCAGCAGTCCCCTAGGGGGGGGACAGGGAGGACGCAATCAGCCCCAGCATTTT. The encoded protein is CASSPLGGGQGGRNQPQHF. This chain links TRBV6-1 with TRBJ1-5; 9 nucleotides match TRBD1. With 5 bases clipped from V and 2 bases from J, the junction kept 16 bases outside the gene matches. The CDR3 is 19 amino acids. Per germline, CDR1 MNHNS and CDR2 SASEGT.

The chain couples TRBV25-1 to TRBJ1-2; 12 positions match TRBD1. The germline gives CDR1 MGHDK, CDR2 SYGVNS. This CDR3 region has 16 residues. The V gene end was trimmed by 4 bases and the J gene end by 6 bases; junction bases not matched to a gene: 9. The CDR3, as DNA: TGTGCCAGCAGTGTAGCCGGGACAGGGGGCCGGGATGGCTACACCTTC. It translates to CASSVAGTGGRDGYTF.

This clonotype was detected only a few times. This chain joins TRBV5-1 and TRBJ2-5; D might be TRBD1 (5 bases). V was pared by 4 bases and J by 1 base, with 14 bases between. The CDR3 consists of 15 residues. From germline, CDR1 is SGHRS and CDR2 YFSETQ. The CDR3 DNA reads as TGCGCCAGCAGCCGGGTGGGGCAGATCCAAGAGACCCAGTACTTC. Translation: CASSRVGQIQETQYF. The full variable domain, rest sourced from reference TRBV5-1 and TRBJ2-5, is KAGVTQTPRYLIKTRGQQVTLSCSPISGHRSVSWYQQTPGQGLQFLFEYFSETQRNKGNFPGRFSGRQFSNSRSEMNVSTLELGDSALYLCASSRVGQIQETQYFGPGTRLLVL.

V and J are TRBV3-1 and TRBJ2-4, with 13 bases fitting TRBD2. This CDR3 has 18 amino acids. V shed 3 bases and J 0 bases; nucleotides not matched to a gene: 5. CDR1 is LGHDT and CDR2 is YNNKEL in the germline V gene (reference sequence). The CDR3 DNA reads TGTGCCAGCAGCCAGGGACTAGCGGGGCGTTTAGCCAAAAACATTCAGTACTTC. Its protein product is CASSQGLAGRLAKNIQYF.

This chain joins TRBV12-3 or TRBV12-4 and TRBJ2-1, with 8 bases that match TRBD2. The ends lost 5 bases at V and 14 bases at J; junction bases unmatched: 11. The CDR3 spans 13 residues. CDR3 amino acids: CASSTTISGAEFF. The CDR3 DNA sequence: TGTGCCAGCAGTACCACTATTAGCGGGGCGGAGTTCTTC.

In its sample, this clonotype was seen a few times. Sequence at one end of the junction differs from germline and may be a read error. J is TRBJ2-2 and V is TRBV5-6; no clear D. Looked up from germline, CDR1 is SGHDT and CDR2 is YYEEEE. This CDR3 has 12 amino acids. CDR3 amino acids: CASNLNPGELFF. The CDR3 DNA reads as TGTGCCAGCAACTTGAACCCCGGGGAGCTGTTTTTT.

CDR3 DNA: TGCGCCAGCAGCGAGGGACAGGGGAATGAGCAGTTCTTC. Its translation: CASSEGQGNEQFF. The chain recombines TRBV5-1 with TRBJ2-1, with TRBD1 matching over 10 bases. Germline-derived CDR1 and CDR2 are SGHRS and YFSETQ. There are 13 residues in the CDR3. The trim removed 4 bases at V and 7 bases at J, leaving 2 bases unmatched.